A single sample gave rise to the 3 T cell receptor beta chains below, sequenced in a study of T cell responses to AZD1222 COVID-19 vaccine. The data were produced by immunoSEQ multiplex PCR, yet TCRdb's version contains in-frame clones alone and is incomplete. The sample records some 100,000 clones, approximately 87% being singletons. This material consisted of peripheral blood, taken on day 0 of AZD1222 vaccination. Receptor source: an adult in good health.

J is TRBJ1-2 and V is TRBV4-3, with a possible D match to TRBD1 (5 bases). The CDR3 spans 14 residues. The V and J ends lost 0 bases and 8 bases respectively, with 13 bases between them. CDR1 LGHNA and CDR2 YSLEER come from the germline V gene. CDR3 protein: CASSQDKGSGGYTF. The CDR3 DNA reads TGCGCCAGCAGCCAAGATAAGGGGTCGGGGGGCTACACCTTC.

The V and J genes are TRBV6-6 and TRBJ2-3; 7 bases match TRBD1. The V gene's germline CDR1 is MNHNY and CDR2 SVGAGI (reference sequence). V dropped 6 bases and J dropped 4; count of bases not matched to a gene: 10. This CDR3 contains 15 residues. The CDR3 here is CASSPGTAAADTQYF. CDR3 coding DNA: TGTGCCAGCAGCCCCGGGACAGCAGCGGCAGATACGCAGTATTTT.

The chain combines TRBV9 with TRBJ2-5, with 11 bases that match TRBD2. The CDR3 contains 16 residues. V shed 3 bases, J shed 5 bases, and the junction held 9 bases outside the gene matches. Germline values: CDR1 SGDLS, CDR2 YYNGEE. The CDR3 DNA is TGTGCCAGCAGCGCTTTGCTAGCGGGGGGCTGGGAGACCCAGTACTTC. Translating it yields CASSALLAGGWETQYF.